The 30 T cell receptor beta chains given below trace back to one sample, sequenced in a study of cytomegalovirus exposure and HLA in healthy donors (dated by TCRdb to about 2017). The library was made by the immunoSEQ multiplex PCR assay. The multiplex PCR relied on a mix of 60 forward primers for TCR Vbeta segments and 13 reverse primers for TCR Jbeta segments. In TCRdb, the immuneACCESS table is reduced to in-frame sequences with V and J assigned. These tables do not hold every clone; where another copy was compared, an unresolved V gene accounts for under half, and the others remain unexplained. A total of some 120,000 clones appear in this sample, roughly 80% of them only once. The ten largest make up approximately 10% of the sample. The sequenced material came from PBMCs. The receptors derive from a man aged 30 to 45 in good health and CMV-seropositive.

The chain recombines TRBV7-9 with TRBJ1-1; 7 positions match TRBD1. V trimming: 3 bases; J trimming: 6 bases; junction bases outside the gene matches: 7. Germline V gene lookup returns CDR1 SEHNR and CDR2 FQNEAQ (reference sequence). The CDR3 has 14 amino acids. CDR3 in amino acids: CASSFRQGDPEAFF. CDR3 sequence (DNA): TGTGCCAGCAGCTTTCGACAGGGCGACCCTGAAGCTTTCTTT.

V usage is TRBV10-2 and J usage is TRBJ2-4; 8 bases match TRBD2. Germline-derived CDR1 and CDR2 are WSHSY and SAAADI. The V and J ends lost 6 bases and 6 bases, in that order; junction bases with no gene match: 10. The CDR3 sequence is 15 residues long. CDR3 coding DNA: TGCGCCAGCAGACAGGGAGCGAGCGGGGGAAACATTCAGTACTTC. This translates into CASRQGASGGNIQYF.

The table lists this clone with a count of one. The chain carries TRBV4-1 and TRBJ2-4, with 9 bases aligning to TRBD1. V shed 6 bases, J shed 3 bases, and the junction held 9 bases outside the gene matches. CDR1 and CDR2 from the germline V gene are MGHRA and YSYEKL. The CDR3 totals 16 residues. The CDR3 nucleotides read TGCGCCAGCAGTCACAACAGGGGGCAGGACAAAAACATTCAGTACTTC. Translated, it gives CASSHNRGQDKNIQYF.

The gene calls are TRBV6-1 and TRBJ1-1, with 8 bases identical to TRBD1. Unmatched junction bases numbered 3, after V lost 5 bases and J lost 7 bases. This CDR3 is built from 12 residues. CDR1 and CDR2 (germline): MNHNS, SASEGT. CDR3 coding DNA: TGTGCCAGCAGTCGACAGGGGATTGAAGCTTTCTTT. As protein: CASSRQGIEAFF.

V is TRBV13 and J is TRBJ1-1; D unclear. The CDR3 is 14 amino acids. Trimming took off 0 bases at V and 6 bases at J, with 11 bases between the two ends. The V gene's germline CDR1 is PRHDT and CDR2 FYEKMQ (reference sequence). CDR3 residues: CASSLGSGWSEAFF. CDR3 nucleotides: TGTGCCAGCAGCTTAGGTTCGGGGTGGTCTGAAGCTTTCTTT.

The genes are TRBV7-9 and TRBJ1-5; 8 bases map to TRBD1. The V segment lost 1 base and the J segment 3 bases; nucleotides outside the gene matches: 5. Germline V lookup: CDR1 SEHNR, CDR2 FQNEAQ (reference sequence). The CDR3 extends over 16 amino acids. The CDR3 spells CASSLVSGGYNQPQHF. CDR3 nucleotide sequence: TGTGCCAGCAGCTTAGTATCAGGGGGCTACAATCAGCCCCAGCATTTT.

This chain joins TRBV7-3 and TRBJ2-7; 10 bases line up with TRBD2. This CDR3 contains 14 residues. Trimming cost V 5 bases and J 3 bases; bases outside gene matches: 4. The germline gives CDR1 SGHTA, CDR2 FQGTGA. Written as DNA, the CDR3 is TGTGCCAGCAGCATAGCGGGGGGAATCTACGAGCAGTACTTC. Residues: CASSIAGGIYEQYF.

The chain uses TRBV6-5 and TRBJ1-4; D unresolved. Germline CDR1 reads MNHEY; CDR2 reads SVGAGI. This CDR3 has 14 residues. The V gene lost 10 bases and the J gene lost 7 bases, with 19 bases spanning the gap. CDR3 DNA: TGTGCCACCGCGCTAATGACCGCGGGTGAAAAACTGTTTTTT. This sequence encodes CATALMTAGEKLFF.

The V and J genes are TRBV27 and TRBJ1-5, with 8 bases fitting TRBD1. This CDR3 is 15 amino acids long. CDR1 is MNHEY and CDR2 is SMNVEV in the germline V gene (reference sequence). Germline trimming cut 4 bases from V and 3 bases from J; bases unmatched to any gene: 5. This CDR3 reads CASSSGTGANQPQHF. CDR3 sequence (DNA): TGTGCCAGCAGTTCCGGGACAGGAGCCAATCAGCCCCAGCATTTT.

The table lists this clone with a few counts. The chain has TRBV6-4 and TRBJ2-1; 9 bases map to TRBD2. The germline CDR1 and CDR2 sequences are MRHNA and SNTAGT. J lost 3 bases, V lost 1 base, and 4 bases had no gene match. This CDR3 contains 16 residues. Here the CDR3 reads CASSDLAGAVYNEQFF. The DNA for the CDR3 is TGTGCCAGCAGTGACTTAGCGGGGGCCGTCTACAATGAGCAGTTCTTC.

V and J are TRBV18 and TRBJ1-1; D perhaps matches TRBD1 (5 bases). This CDR3 comprises 15 residues. V was shortened by 1 base and J by 2 bases, with 11 bases between the two germline ends. Per germline, CDR1 KGHSH and CDR2 LQKENI. In nucleotides, the CDR3 is TGTGCCAGCTCACCACTGCAGGGTAGCAACACTGAAGCTTTCTTT. Translation gives CASSPLQGSNTEAFF.

For the CDR3, the DNA is TGTGCCATCAGTGAGGGGGTACAGGACAAAAACATTCAGTACTTC. This gives the protein CAISEGVQDKNIQYF. This rearrangement joins TRBV10-3 to TRBJ2-4; tentative D call: TRBD1 (5 bases). The CDR3 spans 15 residues. CDR1 is ENHRY and CDR2 is SYGVKD in the germline V gene. The V gene lost 2 bases and the J gene lost 3 bases, with 11 bases spanning the gap.

V is TRBV4-1 and J is TRBJ1-1, with D possibly being TRBD1 (6 bases). The CDR3 sequence is 16 residues long. CDR1 and CDR2 (germline): MGHRA, YSYEKL. V was cut by 1 base and J by 0 bases, with 12 bases left in between. The CDR3, as DNA: TGCGCCAGCAGCCAAGTTGAGGGGGTGATGAACACTGAAGCTTTCTTT. Its translation: CASSQVEGVMNTEAFF.

The chain combines TRBV5-8 with TRBJ1-2; the D is unclear. V lost 4 bases and J lost 6, with 13 bases in between. The CDR3 length is 13 residues. CDR1 is SGHTS, CDR2 YDEGEE, per germline. CDR3 in DNA: TGTGCCAGCAGCCCGAGGCGTCGGAATGGCTACACCTTC. Amino acids: CASSPRRRNGYTF.

The table lists this clone with a few counts. CDR3 sequence: CAISVAGQGTEAFF. The CDR3 nucleotides are TGTGCCATCAGTGTCGCAGGGCAGGGCACTGAAGCTTTCTTT. This rearrangement joins TRBV10-3 to TRBJ1-1; a possible D gene is TRBD1 (5 bases). The CDR3 sequence is 14 residues long. Trimming took off 4 bases at V and 4 bases at J, with 13 bases between the two ends. Germline V gene sequence: CDR1 ENHRY, CDR2 SYGVKD.

The chain carries TRBV9 and TRBJ1-1, with 9 bases fitting TRBD1. The CDR3 extends over 13 amino acids. Trimming cost V 4 bases and J 4 bases; bases outside gene matches: 2. Looked up from germline, CDR1 is SGDLS and CDR2 is YYNGEE. The CDR3 region is CASSPGQGTEAFF. Here the CDR3 DNA reads TGTGCCAGCAGCCCGGGACAGGGCACTGAAGCTTTCTTT. The complete variable domain, with remaining parts taken from reference TRBV9 and TRBJ1-1, reads DSGVTQTPKHLITATGQRVTLRCSPRSGDLSVYWYQQSLDQGLQFLIQYYNGEERAKGNILERFSAQQFPDLHSELNLSSLELGDSALYFCASSPGQGTEAFFGQGTRLTVV.

The CDR3 DNA sequence: TGTGCCAGCAGAGACAGCACTAACTATGGCTACACCTTC. This encodes CASRDSTNYGYTF. This chain links TRBV6-6 with TRBJ1-2; D is perhaps TRBD1 (5 bases). V lost 6 bases and J 0 bases, leaving 8 bases between the germline ends. Germline-derived CDR1 and CDR2 are MNHNY and SVGAGI (reference sequence). The CDR3 spans 13 residues.

The V call is TRBV7-8, the J call TRBJ2-5; perhaps TRBD1 as D (6 bases). The CDR3 contains 15 residues. Trimming took 4 bases from V and 5 from J, leaving 17 bases between them. Germline CDR1 and CDR2: SGHVS and FQNEAQ. The CDR3 region has the DNA TGTGCCAGCAGCTCACAGGGTGTTGACGCGGAGACCCAGTACTTC. Residues: CASSSQGVDAETQYF. The whole variable domain, filled in from reference TRBV7-8 and TRBJ2-5, reads GAGVSQSPRYKVAKRGQDVALRCDPISGHVSLFWYQQALGQGPEFLTYFQNEAQLDKSGLPSDRFFAERPEGSVSTLKIQRTQQEDSAVYLCASSSQGVDAETQYFGPGTRLLVL.

The rearrangement uses TRBV19 and TRBJ1-5; 7 positions match TRBD1. Germline V gene data show CDR1 as LNHDA and CDR2 as SQIVND (reference sequence). CDR3 length: 14 amino acids. V shed 7 bases and J 7 bases; nucleotides not matched to a gene: 10. DNA of the CDR3: TGTGCCAGTATTGGGGAAGGGGGCACCCAGCCCCAGCATTTT. Amino acids: CASIGEGGTQPQHF.

This sequence joins TRBV6-5 and TRBJ1-1; 12 positions agree with TRBD1. Germline CDR1 reads MNHEY; CDR2 reads SVGAGI. This CDR3 comprises 15 residues. V shed 8 bases, J shed 9 bases, and the junction held 13 bases outside the gene matches. The CDR3 spells CASGVAGTGGLQAFF. The CDR3 coding sequence is TGTGCCAGCGGGGTGGCCGGGACAGGGGGCCTCCAAGCTTTCTTT.

This clone was observed a single time. The chain is built from TRBV6-1 and TRBJ2-1; a weak D match, TRBD1 (6 bases). CDR3 length: 15 amino acids. The germline V gene encodes CDR1 MNHNS and CDR2 SASEGT. The V gene lost 2 bases and the J gene lost 1 base, with 9 bases spanning the gap. In DNA form, the CDR3 reads TGTGCCAGCAGTGAATCAGGGGAATCCTACAATGAGCAGTTCTTC. This codes for CASSESGESYNEQFF.

The CDR3 reads CASSSAGTGQQETQYF. The CDR3 DNA follows: TGTGCCAGCAGCTCCGCCGGAACGGGACAGCAAGAGACCCAGTACTTC. The rearrangement links TRBV7-3 to TRBJ2-5, with 7 bases matching TRBD1. The CDR3 loop spans 16 amino acids. The germline V gene encodes CDR1 SGHTA and CDR2 FQGTGA. With 4 bases clipped from V and 2 bases from J, the junction kept 10 bases outside the gene matches.

The chain links TRBV10-2 to TRBJ2-5; D uncertain. The V end lost 3 bases, the J end lost 0 bases, and 14 bases lay between the germline ends. The CDR3 consists of 16 residues. Germline V gene lookup returns CDR1 WSHSY and CDR2 SAAADI. CDR3 DNA sequence: TGCGCCAGCAGTGAAGGCCAGAGCGACCACCAAGAGACCCAGTACTTC. It encodes CASSEGQSDHQETQYF.

This clone was counted a few times. The rearrangement links TRBV9 to TRBJ1-2, with 9 bases matching TRBD1. Germline V gives CDR1 SGDLS, CDR2 YYNGEE. The V segment lost 2 bases and the J segment 2 bases; nucleotides outside the gene matches: 1. The CDR3 length is 14 residues. The CDR3 bases are TGTGCCAGCAGCGTCGGGACAGGGAACTATGGCTACACCTTC. Its protein is CASSVGTGNYGYTF.

J is TRBJ2-5 and V is TRBV4-1; perhaps TRBD2 as D (6 bases). With the DNA end fitting TRBJ2-7 better, the J assignment may be wrong. The germline CDR1 and CDR2 sequences are MGHRA and YSYEKL. The CDR3 runs 14 residues. CDR3 in amino acids: CASSPYRENYEQYF. In DNA form, the CDR3 reads TGCGCCAGCAGCCCCTACCGGGAGAACTACGAGCAGTACTTC.

The V gene is TRBV6-5, the J gene TRBJ2-7, with 10 positions matching TRBD1. The germline gives CDR1 MNHEY, CDR2 SVGAGI. J gave up 3 bases and V 3 bases, and 2 bases lay outside the gene matches. CDR3 length equals 14 residues. The CDR3 sequence is CASSYWTGGYEQYF. The CDR3 region has the DNA TGTGCCAGCAGTTATTGGACAGGGGGCTACGAGCAGTACTTC.

This chain uses TRBV11-2 with TRBJ1-2; D is unclear. The CDR3 runs 15 residues. V was trimmed by 5 bases and J by 8 bases, leaving 21 bases between them. Germline V gives CDR1 SGHAT, CDR2 FQNNGV. The CDR3 coding sequence is TGTGCCAGCAGCCCAGCCGGGGTCTCGACCTTCGGCTACACCTTC. Its translation: CASSPAGVSTFGYTF.

The chain links TRBV6-1 to TRBJ2-5; 12 bases line up with TRBD2. The trim removed 6 bases at V and 2 bases at J, leaving 4 bases unmatched. This CDR3 spans 15 amino acids. In germline, CDR1 is MNHNS, CDR2 SASEGT. The CDR3 reads CASRLAGGPQETQYF. CDR3 nucleotides: TGTGCCAGCAGACTAGCGGGGGGCCCTCAAGAGACCCAGTACTTC.

In its sample, this clone was seen once. This chain connects TRBV5-1 to TRBJ1-5; D is uncertain. This CDR3 is built from 15 residues. Trimming removed 4 bases at V and 0 bases at J, with 11 bases between. The V gene's germline CDR1 is SGHRS and CDR2 YFSETQ. The CDR3 sequence is CASSPYAGSNQPQHF. The CDR3 nucleotides read TGCGCCAGCAGCCCGTACGCCGGTAGCAATCAGCCCCAGCATTTT.

This clone occurred once. This CDR3 is also generated by other DNA sequences in the sample. The V call is TRBV9, the J call TRBJ2-3; D uncertain. The germline V gene has CDR1 SGDLS and CDR2 YYNGEE. V lost 0 bases and J 1 base, leaving 3 bases between the germline ends. There are 13 residues in the CDR3. The CDR3 is CASSVGGTDTQYF. DNA of the CDR3: TGTGCCAGCAGCGTAGGAGGCACAGATACGCAGTATTTT.